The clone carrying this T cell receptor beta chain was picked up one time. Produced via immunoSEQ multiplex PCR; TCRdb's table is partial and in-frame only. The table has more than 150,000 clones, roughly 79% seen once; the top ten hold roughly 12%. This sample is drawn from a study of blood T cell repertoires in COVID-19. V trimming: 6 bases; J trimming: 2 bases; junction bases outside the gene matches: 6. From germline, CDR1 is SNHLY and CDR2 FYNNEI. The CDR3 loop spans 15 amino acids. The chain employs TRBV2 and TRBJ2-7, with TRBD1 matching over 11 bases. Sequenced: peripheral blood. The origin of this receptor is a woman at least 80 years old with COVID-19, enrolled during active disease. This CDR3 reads CASSLGQGATYEQYF. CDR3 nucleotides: TGTGCCAGCAGCCTCGGACAGGGGGCAACCTACGAGCAGTACTTC.